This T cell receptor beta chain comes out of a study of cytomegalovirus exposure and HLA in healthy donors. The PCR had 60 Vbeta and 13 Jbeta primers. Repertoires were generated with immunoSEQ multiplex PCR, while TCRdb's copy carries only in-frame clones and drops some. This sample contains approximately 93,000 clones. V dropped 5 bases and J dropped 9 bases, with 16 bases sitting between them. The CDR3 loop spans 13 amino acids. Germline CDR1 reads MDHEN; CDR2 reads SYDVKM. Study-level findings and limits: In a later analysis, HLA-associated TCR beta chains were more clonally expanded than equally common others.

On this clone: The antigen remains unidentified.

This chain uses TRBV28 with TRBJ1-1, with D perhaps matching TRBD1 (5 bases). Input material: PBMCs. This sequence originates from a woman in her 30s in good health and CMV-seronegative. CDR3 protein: CASSPPRQPQAFF. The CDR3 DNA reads TGTGCCAGCAGTCCTCCTCGACAGCCTCAAGCTTTCTTT. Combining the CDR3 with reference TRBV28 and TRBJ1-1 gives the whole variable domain DVKVTQSSRYLVKRTGEKVFLECVQDMDHENMFWYRQDPGLGLRLIYFSYDVKMKEKGDIPEGYSVSREKKERFSLILESASTNQTSMYLCASSPPRQPQAFFGQGTRLTVV.